Each of the 5 T cell receptor beta chains below was sequenced from the same sample in a study of T-cell memory formation after mild COVID-19. MiXCR was run by TCRdb on the 5' RACE reads, yielding one entry per CDR3 protein. The repertoire includes 200,000 or so distinct CDR3 sequences, approximately 20% of them detected once, and roughly 2.6% sits in the top ten. The specimen was PBMCs or a T cell subset sorted from them (not recorded which). Receptor source: an adult woman who had mild COVID-19 (a few samples of this study predate the infection). Cell type and time point are not known.

The chain links TRBV3-1 to TRBJ1-4, with 9 bases aligning to TRBD1. The germline gives CDR1 LGHDT, CDR2 YNNKEL (reference sequence). Germline trimming cut 4 bases from V and 1 base from J; bases unmatched to any gene: 10. This CDR3 region has 18 residues. CDR3 region: CASSPGTGWGITNEKLFF. CDR3 nucleotides: TGTGCCAGCAGCCCTGGGACAGGGTGGGGCATAACTAATGAAAAACTGTTTTTT.

V usage is TRBV9 and J usage is TRBJ1-3; D may be TRBD1 (5 bases). The V end lost 0 bases, the J end lost 3 bases, and 10 bases lay between the germline ends. Germline V CDR1 and CDR2: SGDLS, YYNGEE. This CDR3 region has 15 residues. CDR3 DNA: TGTGCCAGCAGCGTAGACACAGGCCGTGGAAACACCATATATTTT. This encodes CASSVDTGRGNTIYF.

The CDR3 DNA reads as TGTGCCAGCAGTTACACCCTGGGGGAGACCCAGTACTTC. Protein sequence: CASSYTLGETQYF. V and J are TRBV6-2 or TRBV6-3 and TRBJ2-5, with D uncertain. This CDR3 has 13 residues. Trimming shortened V by 2 bases and J by 5 bases, and 9 bases separated the two germline ends. Per germline, CDR1 MNHEY and CDR2 SVGEGT.

This sequence joins TRBV4-1 and TRBJ2-6; D is uncertain. The V end lost 4 bases, the J end lost 1 base, and 8 bases lay between the germline ends. Per the germline V gene, CDR1 is MGHRA and CDR2 is YSYEKL. The length of the CDR3 is 15 residues. The CDR3 DNA reads TGCGCCAGCAGCCTTCCCCATTCTGGGGCCAACGTCCTGACTTTC. Translating gives CASSLPHSGANVLTF.

In this sample, this clonotype turned up a few times. This chain joins TRBV5-1 and TRBJ2-6; D perhaps matches TRBD2 (6 bases). This CDR3 is 16 amino acids long. In germline, CDR1 is SGHRS, CDR2 YFSETQ. With 4 bases removed from V and 0 bases from J, the gap between germline ends came to 11 bases. CDR3 in amino acids: CASSPSTSSGANVLTF. As DNA, the CDR3 is TGCGCCAGCAGCCCGTCGACTAGCTCTGGGGCCAACGTCCTGACTTTC.